Presented here are 30 T cell receptor beta chains from one specimen sequenced in a study of blood T cells in healthy people across ages. It was with a sample-barcoded 5' primer and a J-beta primer mix that a second PCR of about 6 to 12 cycles was run. TCRdb used MiXCR to reprocess the 5' RACE reads, holding one entry per CDR3 protein. The sample has hundreds of thousands of distinct CDR3 sequences, about 26% seen once. These same records also appear under a second study, on T cells of mothers and their children.

Sequencing used blood. The origin of the receptors is a boy between 10 and 17 years old in good health.

This clonotype was observed a few times. The chain combines TRBV5-4 with TRBJ2-1, with 8 bases aligning to TRBD1. The last part of the DNA fits TRBJ2-7 better; the J call may be wrong. This CDR3 spans 13 amino acids. Per the germline V gene, CDR1 is SGHNT and CDR2 is YYREEE (reference sequence). The CDR3 reads CASSLDRGWEQYF. CDR3 bases: TGTGCCAGCAGCCTCGACAGGGGTTGGGAGCAGTACTTC.

The chain is built from TRBV7-9 and TRBJ1-4; TRBD1 aligns across 10 bases. The CDR3 consists of 16 residues. The germline V gene encodes CDR1 SEHNR and CDR2 FQNEAQ (reference sequence). V lost 2 bases to trimming and J lost 5 bases; unmatched junction nucleotides: 5. CDR3 sequence reads: CASSLLVGQGNEKLFF. For the CDR3, the DNA is TGTGCCAGCAGCTTATTGGTGGGACAGGGGAATGAAAAACTGTTTTTT.

This clonotype was seen a single time. This chain connects TRBV28 to TRBJ2-5; D is possibly TRBD2 (6 bases). The tail of the sequence fits TRBJ2-1 better, so the J call may be wrong. CDR1 is MDHEN and CDR2 is SYDVKM in the germline V gene. CDR3 size: 16 residues. CDR3 nucleotides: TGTGCCAGCAGTTCCCCGACTAGTAGTAGGTTGAATGAGCAGTTCTTC. It specifies CASSSPTSSRLNEQFF.

The chain links TRBV5-1 to TRBJ2-6; 7 bases align to TRBD1. J was trimmed by 0 bases and V by 0 bases; bases with no gene match: 6. This CDR3 region has 18 residues. Germline V gene sequence: CDR1 SGHRS, CDR2 YFSETQ. This CDR3 reads CASSLGGTAHSGANVLTF. CDR3 sequence (DNA): TGCGCCAGCAGCTTGGGGGGGACAGCCCACTCTGGGGCCAACGTCCTGACTTTC.

The gene calls are TRBV7-9 and TRBJ1-1, with D tentatively TRBD1 (6 bases). V lost 3 bases, J lost 0 bases, and 8 bases lay in between. The CDR3 is 14 residues long. Germline values: CDR1 SEHNR, CDR2 FQNEAQ (reference sequence). Here the CDR3 reads CASSFNRVNTEAFF. DNA for the CDR3: TGTGCCAGCAGCTTCAACAGGGTGAACACTGAAGCTTTCTTT.

The sample holds a few counts of this clonotype. The chain is built from TRBV11-2 and TRBJ1-2; the D gene is possibly TRBD1 (6 bases). This CDR3 is built from 20 residues. Trimming removed 5 bases from V and 7 bases from J, with 35 bases in between. Germline V gene data show CDR1 as SGHAT and CDR2 as FQNNGV. CDR3 bases: TGTGCCAGCAGCGGTTACAGGGCGATTGGGGGTCGAGGTGGGATTGGTGGCTACACCTTC. This codes for CASSGYRAIGGRGGIGGYTF.

This clonotype has more than one count but fewer than ten. J is TRBJ2-3 and V is TRBV5-1; D gene ambiguous. Trimming left V 1 base short and J 5 bases short, with 14 bases between. The CDR3 has 15 amino acids. Germline CDR1 SGHRS, CDR2 YFSETQ. In nucleotides, the CDR3 is TGCGCCAGCAGCTTGCCCACAGATCCGGGAGATACGCAGTATTTT. Its protein product is CASSLPTDPGDTQYF.

The chain employs TRBV12-3 or TRBV12-4 and TRBJ2-5; TRBD2 aligns across 8 bases. The J call is in doubt because the DNA end fits TRBJ2-1 better. The CDR3 spans 15 residues. The CDR3 loop reads CASSLTPAGVNEQFF. The CDR3 DNA reads TGTGCCAGCAGTTTAACCCCAGCGGGGGTAAATGAGCAGTTCTTC.

This clonotype was seen just once. The CDR3 spells CASSDGTGPSYEQYF. Here the CDR3 DNA reads TGTGCCAGCAGCGATGGGACAGGGCCCTCCTACGAGCAGTACTTC. The chain combines TRBV9 with TRBJ2-7; 9 bases agree with TRBD1. With V trimmed by 3 bases and J by 0 bases, 4 bases remained unmatched. CDR1 is SGDLS, CDR2 YYNGEE, per germline. The CDR3 has 15 amino acids.

The V and J genes are TRBV18 and TRBJ2-5; D is unclear. With the DNA end fitting TRBJ2-7 better, the J assignment may be wrong. The CDR3 is 12 amino acids. In germline, CDR1 is KGHSH, CDR2 LQKENI. DNA of the CDR3: TGTGCCAGCTCACCAAAGTGGTACGAGCAGTACTTC. This codes for CASSPKWYEQYF.

J is TRBJ2-7 and V is TRBV20-1; 9 nucleotides line up with TRBD2. With V trimmed by 3 bases and J by 2 bases, 8 bases remained unmatched. This CDR3 has 15 amino acids. The germline V gene encodes CDR1 DFQATT and CDR2 SNEGSKA (reference sequence). The CDR3 loop is CSARGSGGTTYEQYF. For the CDR3, the DNA is TGCAGTGCTAGGGGTAGCGGGGGAACAACCTACGAGCAGTACTTC.

This rearrangement joins TRBV9 to TRBJ1-3, with D maybe TRBD1 (5 bases). Germline assignment: CDR1 SGDLS and CDR2 YYNGEE. V was clipped by 2 bases and J by 2 bases, with 8 bases between them. This CDR3 is 14 amino acids long. The CDR3 protein is CASSVKGAGNTIYF. CDR3 nucleotides: TGTGCCAGCAGCGTGAAAGGGGCTGGAAACACCATATATTTT.

The J gene is TRBJ2-5, the V gene TRBV11-2; the match to TRBD2 covers 7 bases. With 11 bases clipped from V and 3 bases from J, the junction kept 6 bases outside the gene matches. CDR3 length: 12 residues. Germline V gene data show CDR1 as SGHAT and CDR2 as FQNNGV. CDR3: CACREAEETQYF. CDR3 DNA: TGTGCCTGCCGGGAGGCTGAAGAGACCCAGTACTTC.

Only a few counts were recorded for this clonotype. The chain recombines TRBV7-9 with TRBJ2-7; TRBD1 matches 8 bases. CDR3 length: 16 residues. In germline, CDR1 is SEHNR, CDR2 FQNEAQ (reference sequence). J gave up 1 base and V 5 bases, and 10 bases lay outside the gene matches. This CDR3 is CASSLSSGQGSYEQYF. In nucleotides, the CDR3 is TGTGCCAGCAGCCTGTCCTCAGGACAGGGTTCCTACGAGCAGTACTTC.

This clonotype was recorded a few times. V is TRBV14 and J is TRBJ2-5, with 10 bases lining up with TRBD1. The end of the DNA is better explained by TRBJ2-7, so the J call may be wrong. The CDR3 extends over 16 amino acids. CDR1 and CDR2 from the germline V gene are SGHDN and FVKESK. The CDR3 region is CASSQERDRGHYEQYF. CDR3 nucleotides: TGTGCCAGCAGCCAGGAGCGGGACAGGGGACACTACGAGCAGTACTTC.

This clonotype was detected a few times. CDR3 nucleotide sequence: TGTGCCAGCGGGCCGGGGGGAGGGACCGGGGAGCTGTTTTTT. Its protein product is CASGPGGGTGELFF. This chain links TRBV12-3 or TRBV12-4 with TRBJ2-2, with TRBD2 matching over 7 bases. Trimming at V came to 8 bases and at J to 5 bases, leaving 8 bases not matched to a gene. CDR3 length equals 14 residues.

The chain combines TRBV6-1 with TRBJ2-6, with TRBD1 identical over 7 bases. The length of the CDR3 is 16 residues. The germline V gene encodes CDR1 MNHNS and CDR2 SASEGT. Trimming at V came to 5 bases and at J to 4 bases, leaving 8 bases not matched to a gene. The CDR3 reads CASSRDRVRGANVLTF. As DNA, the CDR3 is TGTGCCAGCAGTCGTGACAGGGTGAGAGGGGCCAACGTCCTGACTTTC.

The V gene is TRBV12-3 or TRBV12-4, the J gene TRBJ2-7; D tentatively reads TRBD1 or TRBD2 (5 bases each). The CDR3 runs 14 residues. V was trimmed by 4 bases and J by 10 bases, leaving 20 bases between them. The CDR3: CASSSGFEGPIQYF. CDR3 coding DNA: TGTGCCAGCAGTTCCGGCTTCGAGGGGCCGATACAGTACTTC.

This chain uses TRBV29-1 with TRBJ2-1; the D is unclear. Per germline, CDR1 SQVTM and CDR2 ANQGSEA. The germline V and J ends were trimmed by 7 bases and 15 bases, with 22 bases remaining between them. The CDR3 has 12 amino acids. The CDR3 coding sequence is TGCAGCGCCAATTCGGACGCCGCTCAGAGGTTCTTC. Protein product: CSANSDAAQRFF.

This clonotype was counted between two and nine times. The rearrangement joins TRBV2 to TRBJ1-2, with 9 bases that match TRBD1. Germline CDR1 is SNHLY and CDR2 is FYNNEI. With V trimmed by 5 bases and J by 2 bases, 3 bases remained unmatched. The CDR3 contains 14 residues. CDR3 DNA sequence: TGTGCCAGCAGTCGGGACAGGGAGAACTATGGCTACACCTTC. It yields the protein CASSRDRENYGYTF.

The V gene is TRBV7-3, the J gene TRBJ2-5; D is ambiguous. CDR1 and CDR2 from the germline V gene are SGHTA and FQGTGA. Trimming took off 1 base at V and 2 bases at J, with 5 bases between the two ends. This CDR3 is built from 13 residues. In DNA form, the CDR3 reads TGTGCCAGCAGCTTAAACCAGCAAGAGACCCAGTACTTC. Protein sequence: CASSLNQQETQYF.

This chain links TRBV12-3 or TRBV12-4 with TRBJ2-5, with 10 bases identical to TRBD1. V shed 4 bases and J 0 bases; nucleotides not matched to a gene: 2. The CDR3 spans 15 residues. As DNA, the CDR3 is TGTGCCAGCAGTTGGGACAGGGGCCACCAAGAGACCCAGTACTTC. Protein: CASSWDRGHQETQYF.

This clonotype turned up a few times. The rearrangement links TRBV10-3 to TRBJ1-3, with D unresolved. Germline lookup yields CDR1 ENHRY and CDR2 SYGVKD. The germline V and J ends were trimmed by 2 bases and 4 bases, with 12 bases remaining between them. CDR3 length: 15 amino acids. The CDR3 DNA reads as TGTGCCATCAGTGAGATGGGCGTTGAGGGAAACACCATATATTTT. This translates into CAISEMGVEGNTIYF.

The gene calls are TRBV5-1 and TRBJ2-5; TRBD2 matches at 14 bases. This CDR3 is 15 amino acids long. The junction had 6 bases not matched to a gene; V was cut back by 4 bases and J by 7 bases. CDR1 and CDR2 (germline): SGHRS, YFSETQ. The CDR3 DNA is TGCGCCAGCAGCACGGGACTAGCGGGAGTAAGGACCCAGTACTTC. Translated, it gives CASSTGLAGVRTQYF.

This clonotype was seen more than once but under ten times. The chain has TRBV7-3 and TRBJ2-3; TRBD2 aligns across 7 bases. Germline V gives CDR1 SGHTA, CDR2 FQGTGA. The CDR3 is 16 residues long. J lost 2 bases, V lost 5 bases, and 10 bases had no gene match. The CDR3, as DNA: TGTGCCAGCAGCGACGGGACGGGGGGATTCACAGATACGCAGTATTTT. This gives the protein CASSDGTGGFTDTQYF.

As for this clonotype: Since the CDR3 does not end with the conserved phenylalanine or tryptophan, this likely comes from a read error. V is TRBV28 and J is TRBJ2-5, with TRBD1 matching over 9 bases. In germline, CDR1 is MDHEN, CDR2 SYDVKM. Unmatched junction bases numbered 4, after V lost 3 bases and J lost 5 bases. The CDR3 runs to 14 residues. The chain's CDR3 is CASSLTGGDETQYS. The DNA of the CDR3 is TGTGCCAGCAGTTTGACAGGGGGGGATGAGACCCAGTACTCC.

V and J are TRBV4-2 and TRBJ1-1; D unclear. Per the germline V gene, CDR1 is LGHNA and CDR2 is YNFKEQ. The ends were cut back, 1 base at V and 8 bases at J, with 14 bases in the middle. The CDR3 has 14 amino acids. The CDR3 DNA reads TGTGCCAGCAGCCAAGCACCTTACAAAGGGGAAGCTTTCTTT. This gives the protein CASSQAPYKGEAFF.

Remarks on this clonotype: The junction departs from germline at one end; a sequencing error may be responsible. This chain links TRBV6-1 with TRBJ2-1; possible D gene TRBD2, 6 bases. This CDR3 region has 16 residues. Germline-derived CDR1 and CDR2 are MNHNS and SASEGT. The CDR3 is CASSEIRRGWGNEQFF. The CDR3 bases are TGTGCTAGCAGTGAGATTCGGAGGGGCTGGGGGAATGAGCAGTTCTTC.

The rearrangement links TRBV5-1 to TRBJ2-7; weak D call: TRBD1 (6 bases). The CDR3 loop spans 14 amino acids. CDR1 and CDR2 (germline): SGHRS, YFSETQ. The V end was cut by 4 bases, the J end by 4 bases, with 15 bases between. CDR3 protein: CASSPWTDPYEQYF. The CDR3 DNA reads TGCGCCAGCAGCCCATGGACAGATCCTTACGAGCAGTACTTC.

The CDR3 reads CSATYRGNEQFF. CDR3 bases: TGCAGTGCTACCTACAGGGGAAATGAGCAGTTCTTC. The V call is TRBV20-1, the J call TRBJ2-1, with 7 bases lining up with TRBD1. The V gene end was trimmed by 4 bases and the J gene end by 7 bases; junction bases not matched to a gene: 4. Per germline, CDR1 DFQATT and CDR2 SNEGSKA (reference sequence). The CDR3 is 12 amino acids.